The sequence of this T cell receptor (beta chain) was determined in a study of human T cells and chemical hapten exposure. Study background: A mostly female patient group had alopecia areata, totalis or universalis.

As to time point: patch test 1, 2 weeks after DPC sensitization. This sample's treatment: therapeutic diphenylcyclopropenone sensitization with weekly scalp DPC. Suited to DPC and affected by alopecia, the donors ranged from 18 to 70 years old. TCRdb used MiXCR to reprocess the RACE reads, holding one entry per CDR3 protein. The table has under 450,000 distinct CDR3 sequences, more than 4.5% seen once. Germline loops: CDR1 SGDLS, CDR2 YYNGEE. J gave up 5 bases and V 4 bases, and 4 bases lay outside the gene matches. This CDR3 is 15 amino acids long. The sample holds many counts of this clonotype. The J gene is TRBJ2-1, the V gene TRBV9; 12 bases are shared with TRBD2. The clonotype was recovered from a woman between 50 and 59 years old with alopecia areata. Some clones in this sample may be carry-over from other donors' samples. The input for sequencing was whole blood, taken in connection with sensitization to the hapten diphenylcyclopropenone (DPC). The CDR3, as DNA: TGTGCCAGCAGCCCTAGGACTAGCGGGGACAATGAGCAGTTCTTC. Residues: CASSPRTSGDNEQFF.